Presented here are 28 T cell receptor beta chains from one specimen sequenced in a study of blood T cell repertoires in COVID-19. Generated by immunoSEQ multiplex PCR, the TCRdb table keeps only in-frame clones and is missing some. The table shows under 200,000 clones, with about 86% occurring only once. Sequences were obtained from PBMCs or T cells enriched from blood (not recorded which). The receptors here all came from a man over 45 who had recovered from COVID-19.

This chain connects TRBV5-4 to TRBJ2-7; the match to TRBD1 covers 7 bases. CDR3 length: 14 amino acids. Germline lookup yields CDR1 SGHNT and CDR2 YYREEE (reference sequence). The J segment lost 6 bases and the V segment lost 0 bases, leaving 6 bases of the junction unmatched. Here the CDR3 reads CASSLEIGGGEQYF. In DNA form, the CDR3 reads TGTGCCAGCAGCTTGGAGATAGGGGGCGGCGAGCAGTACTTC.

V usage is TRBV19 and J usage is TRBJ1-2; perhaps TRBD1 as D (5 bases). Germline assignment: CDR1 LNHDA and CDR2 SQIVND (reference sequence). Trimming took 2 bases from V and 8 from J, leaving 18 bases between them. The CDR3 is 15 residues long. CDR3 sequence (DNA): TGTGCCAGTAGTATAAACCGGGACTCCCCGGGCGGCTACACCTTC. Its translation is CASSINRDSPGGYTF.

The V and J genes are TRBV5-1 and TRBJ1-1, with D uncertain. CDR3 length equals 14 residues. Germline V lookup: CDR1 SGHRS, CDR2 YFSETQ. Trimming removed 1 base at V and 1 base at J, with 8 bases between. The CDR3 here is CASSLQAENTEAFF. As DNA, the CDR3 is TGCGCCAGCAGCTTGCAGGCTGAGAACACTGAAGCTTTCTTT.

The V and J genes are TRBV18 and TRBJ1-4, with 9 positions matching TRBD1. V gave up 3 bases and J gave up 7 bases; unmatched junction bases: 3. The CDR3 is 14 amino acids. Germline V gene data show CDR1 as KGHSH and CDR2 as LQKENI. CDR3 protein: CASSPGQGAEKLFF. CDR3 in DNA: TGTGCCAGCTCACCGGGACAGGGTGCTGAAAAACTGTTTTTT.

V gene TRBV27 combines with J gene TRBJ1-5, with D perhaps TRBD1 (5 bases). Germline CDR1 is MNHEY and CDR2 is SMNVEV (reference sequence). This CDR3 region has 15 residues. Trimming shortened V by 4 bases and J by 2 bases, and 12 bases separated the two germline ends. Here the CDR3 DNA reads TGTGCCAGCAGTTCGGCAGGGTCCGGCAATCAGCCCCAGCATTTT. Residues: CASSSAGSGNQPQHF.

This rearrangement joins TRBV7-2 to TRBJ1-2, with TRBD1 matching 10 bases. Germline V CDR1 and CDR2: SGHTA, FQGNSA. V dropped 5 bases and J dropped 2; count of bases not matched to a gene: 11. The CDR3 spans 17 residues. The CDR3 region is CASSPRPGTGANYGYTF. CDR3 sequence (DNA): TGTGCCAGCAGCCCCCGTCCCGGGACAGGGGCGAACTATGGCTACACCTTC.

The count of this clone is one. The chain recombines TRBV6-5 with TRBJ1-3; D ambiguous. From germline, CDR1 is MNHEY and CDR2 SVGAGI. Trimming shortened V by 4 bases and J by 11 bases, and 15 bases separated the two germline ends. CDR3 length equals 13 residues. In nucleotides, the CDR3 is TGTGCCAGCAGTTCACCTGACCTCAGGTCCATATATTTT. As protein: CASSSPDLRSIYF.

The chain recombines TRBV6-5 with TRBJ2-7; 8 nucleotides agree with TRBD1. The V segment lost 7 bases and the J segment 6 bases; nucleotides outside the gene matches: 8. The CDR3 runs to 13 residues. CDR1 MNHEY and CDR2 SVGAGI come from the germline V gene. CDR3 loop: CASKVTGGGEQYF. Here the CDR3 DNA reads TGTGCCAGCAAGGTTACAGGGGGAGGCGAGCAGTACTTC.

This clone was picked up a small number of times. The chain recombines TRBV9 with TRBJ2-1; tentative D call: TRBD1 (5 bases). Germline V gives CDR1 SGDLS, CDR2 YYNGEE. The CDR3 has 14 residues. Trimming removed 0 bases from V and 9 bases from J, with 13 bases in between. The CDR3 loop reads CASSVEDPGIEQFF. CDR3 nucleotides: TGTGCCAGCAGCGTAGAAGATCCAGGGATTGAGCAGTTCTTC.

V gene TRBV7-8 combines with J gene TRBJ2-2; 12 bases line up with TRBD1. Germline V lookup: CDR1 SGHVS, CDR2 FQNEAQ. This CDR3 contains 15 residues. V was clipped by 3 bases and J by 8 bases; unmatched bases: 4. Written as DNA, the CDR3 is TGTGCCAGCAGCTTGGGACAGGGGGCAGGAGGGGAGCTGTTTTTT. Translated: CASSLGQGAGGELFF.

This clone appeared a few times. The V call is TRBV23-1, the J call TRBJ1-6, with 7 bases that match TRBD1. TRBV23-1 is identified as an open reading frame with a role that is uncertain. The trim removed 7 bases at V and 0 bases at J, leaving 9 bases unmatched. There are 17 residues in the CDR3. CDR3 residues: CASNRTGPSSYNSPLHF. The CDR3 DNA reads as TGCGCCAGCAATAGGACAGGACCCAGCTCCTATAATTCACCCCTCCACTTT.

Concerning this clone: Other DNA sequences in this specimen translate into the identical CDR3. V usage is TRBV7-2 and J usage is TRBJ2-5; TRBD1 is a possible D gene (6 bases). The germline V and J ends were trimmed by 1 base and 5 bases, with 11 bases remaining between them. The germline gives CDR1 SGHTA, CDR2 FQGNSA. The CDR3 consists of 14 residues. The CDR3 DNA is TGTGCCAGCAGCTTAGGTGGCCAGGGGGAGACCCAGTACTTC. Encoded protein: CASSLGGQGETQYF.

V usage is TRBV10-1 and J usage is TRBJ1-5; 9 bases fit TRBD1. Germline lookup yields CDR1 WNHNN and CDR2 SYGVQD (reference sequence). The J segment lost 4 bases and the V segment lost 6 bases, leaving 13 bases of the junction unmatched. The length of the CDR3 is 17 residues. CDR3 DNA sequence: TGCGCCAGCAGGAACAGTCCCGGGACAGGGCCGAATCAGCCCCAGCATTTT. It translates to CASRNSPGTGPNQPQHF.

This clone was picked up one time. The rearrangement joins TRBV18 to TRBJ1-2; a possible D gene is TRBD1 (5 bases). This CDR3 has 14 residues. Germline CDR1 and CDR2: KGHSH and LQKENI. V was cut by 3 bases and J by 2 bases, with 10 bases left in between. The DNA of the CDR3 is TGTGCCAGCTCACCGCTGGACAAGAACTATGGCTACACCTTC. Protein: CASSPLDKNYGYTF.

The chain is built from TRBV5-1 and TRBJ2-5; 7 nucleotides align to TRBD1. Germline loops: CDR1 SGHRS, CDR2 YFSETQ. V was clipped by 2 bases and J by 4 bases; unmatched bases: 11. The length of the CDR3 is 16 residues. CDR3 residues: CASSFSPTGAIETQYF. In DNA, the CDR3 is TGCGCCAGCAGCTTTAGCCCAACAGGGGCTATAGAGACCCAGTACTTC.

This chain links TRBV27 with TRBJ1-2, with 12 bases matching TRBD1. With 6 bases clipped from V and 4 bases from J, the junction kept 3 bases outside the gene matches. Germline V gene lookup returns CDR1 MNHEY and CDR2 SMNVEV (reference sequence). CDR3 length: 14 residues. This chain's CDR3 is CASRGTGGFYGYTF. The CDR3 region has the DNA TGTGCCAGCAGGGGGACAGGGGGCTTCTATGGCTACACCTTC.

This clone was seen a single time. The J gene is TRBJ2-5, the V gene TRBV18; D is undetermined. Germline CDR1 and CDR2: KGHSH and LQKENI. The ends were cut back, 3 bases at V and 0 bases at J, with 11 bases in the middle. This CDR3 has 15 residues. The CDR3 loop is CASSPKIRDQETQYF. The CDR3 nucleotides are TGTGCCAGCTCACCGAAGATCCGGGACCAAGAGACCCAGTACTTC.

This chain joins TRBV18 and TRBJ1-2; D is uncertain. The germline V and J ends were trimmed by 4 bases and 0 bases, with 9 bases remaining between them. The CDR3 is 14 residues long. Germline assignment: CDR1 KGHSH and CDR2 LQKENI. The CDR3 DNA is TGTGCCAGCTCACTCTCAGACACTAACTATGGCTACACCTTC. It yields the protein CASSLSDTNYGYTF.

The sample holds a few counts of this clone. The chain employs TRBV2 and TRBJ1-2; no reliable D call. The CDR3 runs 13 residues. Germline V gene lookup returns CDR1 SNHLY and CDR2 FYNNEI. The V gene lost 2 bases and the J gene lost 2 bases, with 6 bases spanning the gap. CDR3 loop: CASSENTNYGYTF. The DNA for the CDR3 is TGTGCCAGCAGTGAAAACACCAACTATGGCTACACCTTC.

The CDR3 sequence: CAISESQGLIRGGELFF. The CDR3 nucleotides read TGTGCCATCAGTGAGTCCCAGGGACTAATCCGGGGCGGGGAGCTGTTTTTT. This chain joins TRBV10-3 and TRBJ2-2; the match to TRBD2 covers 7 bases. From germline, CDR1 is ENHRY and CDR2 SYGVKD. Germline trimming cut 0 bases from V and 7 bases from J; bases unmatched to any gene: 11. The CDR3 is 17 amino acids.

The chain carries TRBV4-1 and TRBJ2-7; 10 bases align to TRBD1. The V gene end was trimmed by 3 bases and the J gene end by 6 bases; junction bases not matched to a gene: 11. This CDR3 has 16 amino acids. Per the germline V gene, CDR1 is MGHRA and CDR2 is YSYEKL. The CDR3 protein is CASSHRAGTGAGEQYF. The CDR3 nucleotides read TGCGCCAGCAGCCACCGTGCGGGGACAGGGGCCGGCGAGCAGTACTTC.

The gene calls are TRBV7-9 and TRBJ1-6; D is uncertain. Germline V gene sequence: CDR1 SEHNR, CDR2 FQNEAQ (reference sequence). This CDR3 region has 13 residues. The germline V and J ends were trimmed by 4 bases and 14 bases, with 15 bases remaining between them. The CDR3 here is CASSSSVGRTLHF. DNA of the CDR3: TGTGCCAGCAGCTCCTCCGTGGGGAGGACCCTCCACTTT. Complete variable domain (other parts from reference TRBV7-9 and TRBJ1-6): DTGVSQNPRHKITKRGQNVTFRCDPISEHNRLYWYRQTLGQGPEFLTYFQNEAQLEKSRLLSDRFSAERPKGSFSTLEIQRTEQGDSAMYLCASSSSVGRTLHFGNGTRLTVT.

The chain is built from TRBV7-6 and TRBJ2-7; D gene unclear. Trimming shortened V by 1 base and J by 0 bases, and 7 bases separated the two germline ends. The germline gives CDR1 SGHVS, CDR2 FNYEAQ. The CDR3 is 14 residues long. The CDR3 DNA reads TGTGCCAGCAGCTTAGATCTAAACTCCTACGAGCAGTACTTC. This sequence encodes CASSLDLNSYEQYF.

Worth noting for this clone: This same CDR3 is encoded by further DNA sequences in the sample. The rearrangement links TRBV3-1 (or the pseudogene TRBV3-2) to TRBJ1-1; D is uncertain. CDR3 length: 11 residues. The germline V gene has CDR1 LGHDT and CDR2 YNNKEL (reference sequence). V was shortened by 8 bases and J by 4 bases, with 8 bases between the two germline ends. The CDR3 loop is CASRGGTEAFF. CDR3 DNA: TGTGCCAGCCGAGGCGGCACTGAAGCTTTCTTT.

The rearrangement links TRBV7-9 to TRBJ1-4, with D maybe TRBD1 (6 bases). Looked up from germline, CDR1 is SEHNR and CDR2 is FQNEAQ (reference sequence). V dropped 4 bases and J dropped 4 bases, with 10 bases sitting between them. The CDR3 totals 14 residues. This CDR3 reads CASSSDRINEKLFF. In nucleotides, the CDR3 is TGTGCCAGCAGCTCAGACAGGATTAATGAAAAACTGTTTTTT.

V usage is TRBV7-3 and J usage is TRBJ2-3, with 11 nucleotides matching TRBD2. Per the germline V gene, CDR1 is SGHTA and CDR2 is FQGTGA. The CDR3 is 16 residues long. V shed 2 bases, J shed 4 bases, and the junction held 5 bases outside the gene matches. CDR3 sequence reads: CASSLSSGGYADTQYF. Here the CDR3 DNA reads TGTGCCAGCAGCTTATCTAGCGGGGGGTATGCAGATACGCAGTATTTT.

The chain combines TRBV19 with TRBJ2-5, with D uncertain. Between the trimmed V and J ends, which lost 1 base and 9 bases, there was a span of 6 bases. Germline CDR1 and CDR2: LNHDA and SQIVND (reference sequence). The CDR3 extends over 11 amino acids. In DNA form, the CDR3 reads TGTGCCAGTAGTATAGGAGGTCCCCAGTACTTC. Encoded protein: CASSIGGPQYF. Full variable domain (outside the CDR3, taken from reference TRBV19 and TRBJ2-5): DGGITQSPKYLFRKEGQNVTLSCEQNLNHDAMYWYRQDPGQGLRLIYYSQIVNDFQKGDIAEGYSVSREKKESFPLTVTSAQKNPTAFYLCASSIGGPQYFGPGTRLLVL.

The sample holds a few counts of this clone. The V gene is TRBV4-2, the J gene TRBJ1-2; no clear D. V shed 0 bases and J shed 1 base, with 12 bases lying between them. The CDR3 consists of 16 residues. Germline V gene sequence: CDR1 LGHNA, CDR2 YNFKEQ. Here the CDR3 reads CASSQDLERLNYGYTF. The CDR3 nucleotides are TGTGCCAGCAGCCAAGATTTGGAGAGGCTTAACTATGGCTACACCTTC.